This TCR beta chain is from a study of blood T cell repertoires in COVID-19. Looking at the study overall: The United States, Italy and Spain provided the acute and convalescent COVID-19 samples.

The data were produced by immunoSEQ multiplex PCR, yet TCRdb's version contains in-frame clones alone and is incomplete. The table has a few hundred thousand clones, approximately 81% seen once. In terms of age and location, participants ranged from about 18 to 95 years and lived in 24 US areas. It was within 2 weeks before study entry that exposed participants met a COVID-19 case. The CDR3 is 16 amino acids. V lost 2 bases to trimming and J lost 8 bases; unmatched junction nucleotides: 4. The germline V gene encodes CDR1 LGHDT and CDR2 YNNKEL (reference sequence). J is TRBJ1-6 and V is TRBV3-1 (or the pseudogene TRBV3-2); the match to TRBD1 covers 12 bases. The sample consisted of PBMCs or T cells enriched from blood (not recorded which). The TCR was taken from a woman in her fifties or sixties who had been exposed to COVID-19. CDR3 residues: CASSQPGTGGYSPLHF. CDR3 DNA: TGTGCCAGCAGCCAACCCGGGACAGGGGGCTATTCACCCCTCCACTTT.